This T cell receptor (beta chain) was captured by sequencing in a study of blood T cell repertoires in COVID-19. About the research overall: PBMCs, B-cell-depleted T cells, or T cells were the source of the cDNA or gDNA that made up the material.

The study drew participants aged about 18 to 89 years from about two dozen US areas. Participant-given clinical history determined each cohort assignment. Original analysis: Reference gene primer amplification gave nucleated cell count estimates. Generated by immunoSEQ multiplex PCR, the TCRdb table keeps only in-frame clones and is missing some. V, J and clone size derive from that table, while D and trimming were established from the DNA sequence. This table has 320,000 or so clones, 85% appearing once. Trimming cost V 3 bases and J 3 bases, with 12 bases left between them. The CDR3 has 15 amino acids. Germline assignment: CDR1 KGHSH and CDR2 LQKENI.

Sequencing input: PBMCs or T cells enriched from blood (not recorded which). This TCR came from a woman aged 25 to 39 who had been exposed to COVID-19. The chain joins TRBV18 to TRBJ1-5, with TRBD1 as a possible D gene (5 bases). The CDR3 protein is CASSPAGPTNQPQHF. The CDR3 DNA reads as TGTGCCAGCTCACCTGCGGGACCGACCAATCAGCCCCAGCATTTT.